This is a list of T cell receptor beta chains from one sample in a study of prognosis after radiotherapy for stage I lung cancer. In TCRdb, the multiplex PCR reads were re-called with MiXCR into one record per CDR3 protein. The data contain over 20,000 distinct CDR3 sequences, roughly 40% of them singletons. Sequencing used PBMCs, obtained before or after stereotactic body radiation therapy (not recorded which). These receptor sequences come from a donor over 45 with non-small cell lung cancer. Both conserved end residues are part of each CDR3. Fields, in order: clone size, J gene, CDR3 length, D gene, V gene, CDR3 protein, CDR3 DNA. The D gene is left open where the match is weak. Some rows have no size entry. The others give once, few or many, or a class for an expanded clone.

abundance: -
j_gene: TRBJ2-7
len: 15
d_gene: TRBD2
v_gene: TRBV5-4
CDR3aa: CSSSSTSGFSYDQYF
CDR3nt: TGTTCCAGCAGCTCGACTAGCGGGTTCTCCTACGATCAGTACTTC

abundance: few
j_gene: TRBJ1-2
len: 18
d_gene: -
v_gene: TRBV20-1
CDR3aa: CSARDLETANNLFYGYTF
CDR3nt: TGCAGTGCTAGAGATTTAGAGACAGCAAACAATCTCTTCTATGGCTACACCTTC

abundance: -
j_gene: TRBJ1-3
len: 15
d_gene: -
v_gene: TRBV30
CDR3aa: CAWGRTGSSGNTIYF
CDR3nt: TGTGCCTGGGGTCGCACAGGGTCCTCTGGAAACACCATATATTTT

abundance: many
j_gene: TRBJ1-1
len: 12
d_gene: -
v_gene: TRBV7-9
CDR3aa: CASSLSISEAFF
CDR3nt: TGTGCCAGCAGCTTAAGCATTTCTGAAGCTTTCTTT

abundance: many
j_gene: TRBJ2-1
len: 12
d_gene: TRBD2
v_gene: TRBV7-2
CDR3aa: CASRLAGGHQSF
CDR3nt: TGTGCCAGCAGACTAGCGGGAGGGCATCAGTCCTTC

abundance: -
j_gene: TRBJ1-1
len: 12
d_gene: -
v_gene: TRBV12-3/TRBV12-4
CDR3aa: CASRHGFAEASF
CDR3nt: TGTGCCAGTAGACATGGGTTCGCTGAAGCTTCCTTT

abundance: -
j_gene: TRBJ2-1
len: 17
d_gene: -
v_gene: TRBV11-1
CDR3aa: CASSLPWGDPPYNEQSF
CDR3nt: TGTGCCAGCAGCCTGCCATGGGGGGACCCCCCCTACAATGAGCAGTCCTTC

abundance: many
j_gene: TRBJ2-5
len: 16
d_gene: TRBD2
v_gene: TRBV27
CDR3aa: CASSLSFLAGEETQYF
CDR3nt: TGTGCCAGCAGTCTTTCCTTTTTAGCGGGAGAAGAGACCCAGTACTTC

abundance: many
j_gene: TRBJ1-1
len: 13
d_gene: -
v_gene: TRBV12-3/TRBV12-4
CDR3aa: CASSPPGSTEAFF
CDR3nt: TGTGCCAGCAGTCCCCCGGGTAGCACTGAAGCTTTCTTT

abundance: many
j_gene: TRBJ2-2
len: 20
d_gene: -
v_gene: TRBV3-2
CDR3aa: CASSRSPGLAGTMNTGELFF
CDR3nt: TGTGCCAGCAGCCGATCACCGGGACTAGCGGGGACTATGAACACCGGGGAGCTGTTTTTT

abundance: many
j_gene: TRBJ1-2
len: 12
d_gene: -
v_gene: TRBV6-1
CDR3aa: CASSEDPYGYTF
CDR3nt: TGTGCCAGCAGTGAAGATCCTTACGGCTACACCTTC

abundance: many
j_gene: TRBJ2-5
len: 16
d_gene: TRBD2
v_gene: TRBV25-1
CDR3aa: CASSTPAGGIQETQYF
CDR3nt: TGTGCCAGCAGTACCCCAGCGGGAGGGATCCAAGAGACCCAGTACTTC

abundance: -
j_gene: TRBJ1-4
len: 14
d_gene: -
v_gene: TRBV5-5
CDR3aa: CASSFRATNEKLFF
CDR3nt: TGTGCCAGCAGCTTTCGGGCAACTAATGAAAAACTGTTTTTT

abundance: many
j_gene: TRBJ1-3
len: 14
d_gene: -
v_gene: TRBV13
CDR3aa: CASSETSSGNTIYF
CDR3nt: TGTGCCAGCAGCGAGACCAGCTCTGGAAACACCATATATTTT

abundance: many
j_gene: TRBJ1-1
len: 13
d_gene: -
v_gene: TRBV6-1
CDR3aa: CASSKQRPTEAFF
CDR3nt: TGTGCCAGCAGCAAACAGAGACCCACTGAAGCTTTCTTT

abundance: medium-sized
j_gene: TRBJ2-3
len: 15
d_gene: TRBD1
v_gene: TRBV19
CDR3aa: CASSWTGDSTDTQYF
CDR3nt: TGTGCCAGTAGTTGGACAGGGGACAGCACAGATACGCAGTATTTT

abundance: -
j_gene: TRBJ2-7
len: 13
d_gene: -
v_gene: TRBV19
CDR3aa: CASSNQDRSQQYF
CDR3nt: TGTGCCAGTAGTAATCAGGACCGCAGCCAGCAGTACTTC

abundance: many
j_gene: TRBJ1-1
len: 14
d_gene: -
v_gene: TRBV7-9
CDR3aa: CASSFFGINTEAFF
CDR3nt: TGTGCCAGCAGCTTCTTCGGGATTAACACTGAAGCTTTCTTT